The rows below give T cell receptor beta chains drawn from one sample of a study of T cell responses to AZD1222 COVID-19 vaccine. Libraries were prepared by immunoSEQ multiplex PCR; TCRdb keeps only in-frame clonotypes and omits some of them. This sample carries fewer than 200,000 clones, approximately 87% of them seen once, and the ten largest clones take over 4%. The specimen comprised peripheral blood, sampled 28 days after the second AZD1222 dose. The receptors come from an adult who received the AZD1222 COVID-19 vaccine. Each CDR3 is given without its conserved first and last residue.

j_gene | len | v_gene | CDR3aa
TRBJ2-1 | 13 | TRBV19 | ASNPSGLVLNEQF
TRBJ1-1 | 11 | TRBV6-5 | ASSSEPNTEAF
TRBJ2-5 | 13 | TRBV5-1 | ASSLASGVEETQY
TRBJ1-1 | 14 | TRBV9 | ASSAPQGRENTEAF
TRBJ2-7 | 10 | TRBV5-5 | ASSLDRAEQY
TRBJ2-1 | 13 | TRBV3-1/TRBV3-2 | ASSLGGGSNNEQF
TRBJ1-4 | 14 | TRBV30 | AWSDDRGSFHEKLF
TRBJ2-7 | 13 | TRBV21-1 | ASSLITESSYEQY
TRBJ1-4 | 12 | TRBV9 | ASSVNSRGEKLF
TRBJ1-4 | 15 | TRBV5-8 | ASSPGTVGGTNEKLF
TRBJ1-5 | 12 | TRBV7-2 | ASQGTLIHQPQH
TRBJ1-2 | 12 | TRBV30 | AWSPDSLNYGYT
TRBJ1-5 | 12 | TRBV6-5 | ASSYSSYNQPQH
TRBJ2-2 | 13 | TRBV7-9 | ASSLGTWNTGELF
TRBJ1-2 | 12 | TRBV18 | ASSPKDSFYGYT
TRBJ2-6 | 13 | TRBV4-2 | ASSQGDSGANVLT
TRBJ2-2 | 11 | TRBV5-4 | ASSLFWPGELF
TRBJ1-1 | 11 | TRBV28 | ASSTTGTGEAF
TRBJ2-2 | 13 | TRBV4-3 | ASTTEVGGTGELF
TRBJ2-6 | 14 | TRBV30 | AWSVTGPSGANVLT
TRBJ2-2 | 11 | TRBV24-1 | ATGGGSTGELF
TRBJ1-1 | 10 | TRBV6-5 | ASSTGNTEAF
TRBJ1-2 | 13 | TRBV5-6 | ASSDQGGLPYGYT